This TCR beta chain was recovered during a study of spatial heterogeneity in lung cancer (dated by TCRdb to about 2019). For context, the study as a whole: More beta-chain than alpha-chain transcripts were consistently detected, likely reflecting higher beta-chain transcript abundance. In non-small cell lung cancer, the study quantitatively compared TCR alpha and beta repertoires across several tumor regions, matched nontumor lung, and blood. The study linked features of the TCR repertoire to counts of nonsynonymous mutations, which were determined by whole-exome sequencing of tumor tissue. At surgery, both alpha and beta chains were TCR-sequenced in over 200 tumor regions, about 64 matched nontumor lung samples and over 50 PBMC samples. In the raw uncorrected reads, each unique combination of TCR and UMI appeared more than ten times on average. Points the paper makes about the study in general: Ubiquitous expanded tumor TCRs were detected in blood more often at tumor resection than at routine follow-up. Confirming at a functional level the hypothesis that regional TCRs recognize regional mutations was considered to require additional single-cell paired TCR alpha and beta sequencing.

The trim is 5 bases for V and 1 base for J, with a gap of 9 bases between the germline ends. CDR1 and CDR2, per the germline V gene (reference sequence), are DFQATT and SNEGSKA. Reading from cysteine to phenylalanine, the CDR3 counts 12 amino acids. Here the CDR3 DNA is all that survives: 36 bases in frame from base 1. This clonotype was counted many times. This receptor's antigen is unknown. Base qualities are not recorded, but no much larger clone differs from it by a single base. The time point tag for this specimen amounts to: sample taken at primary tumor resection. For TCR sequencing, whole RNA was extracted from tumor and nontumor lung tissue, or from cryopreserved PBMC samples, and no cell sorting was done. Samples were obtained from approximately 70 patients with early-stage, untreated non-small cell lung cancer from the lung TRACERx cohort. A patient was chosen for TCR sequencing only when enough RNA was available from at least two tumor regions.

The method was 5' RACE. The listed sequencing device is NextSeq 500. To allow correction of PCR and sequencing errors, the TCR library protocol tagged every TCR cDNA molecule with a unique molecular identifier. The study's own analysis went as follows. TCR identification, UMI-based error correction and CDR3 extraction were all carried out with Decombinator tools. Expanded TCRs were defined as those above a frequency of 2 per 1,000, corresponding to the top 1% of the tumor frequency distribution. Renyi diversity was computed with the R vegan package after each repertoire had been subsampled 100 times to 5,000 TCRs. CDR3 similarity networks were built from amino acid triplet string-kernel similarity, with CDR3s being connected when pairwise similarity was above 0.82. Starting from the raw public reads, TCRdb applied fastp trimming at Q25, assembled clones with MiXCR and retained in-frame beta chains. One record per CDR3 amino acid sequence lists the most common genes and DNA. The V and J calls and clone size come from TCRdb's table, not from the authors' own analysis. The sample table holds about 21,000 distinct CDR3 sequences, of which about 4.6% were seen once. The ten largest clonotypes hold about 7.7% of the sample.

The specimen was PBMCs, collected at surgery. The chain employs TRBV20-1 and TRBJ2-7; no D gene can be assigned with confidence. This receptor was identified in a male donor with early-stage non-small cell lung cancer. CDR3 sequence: CSALTESYEQYF. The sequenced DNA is TGCAGTGCTCTGACGGAATCCTACGAGCAGTACTTC.